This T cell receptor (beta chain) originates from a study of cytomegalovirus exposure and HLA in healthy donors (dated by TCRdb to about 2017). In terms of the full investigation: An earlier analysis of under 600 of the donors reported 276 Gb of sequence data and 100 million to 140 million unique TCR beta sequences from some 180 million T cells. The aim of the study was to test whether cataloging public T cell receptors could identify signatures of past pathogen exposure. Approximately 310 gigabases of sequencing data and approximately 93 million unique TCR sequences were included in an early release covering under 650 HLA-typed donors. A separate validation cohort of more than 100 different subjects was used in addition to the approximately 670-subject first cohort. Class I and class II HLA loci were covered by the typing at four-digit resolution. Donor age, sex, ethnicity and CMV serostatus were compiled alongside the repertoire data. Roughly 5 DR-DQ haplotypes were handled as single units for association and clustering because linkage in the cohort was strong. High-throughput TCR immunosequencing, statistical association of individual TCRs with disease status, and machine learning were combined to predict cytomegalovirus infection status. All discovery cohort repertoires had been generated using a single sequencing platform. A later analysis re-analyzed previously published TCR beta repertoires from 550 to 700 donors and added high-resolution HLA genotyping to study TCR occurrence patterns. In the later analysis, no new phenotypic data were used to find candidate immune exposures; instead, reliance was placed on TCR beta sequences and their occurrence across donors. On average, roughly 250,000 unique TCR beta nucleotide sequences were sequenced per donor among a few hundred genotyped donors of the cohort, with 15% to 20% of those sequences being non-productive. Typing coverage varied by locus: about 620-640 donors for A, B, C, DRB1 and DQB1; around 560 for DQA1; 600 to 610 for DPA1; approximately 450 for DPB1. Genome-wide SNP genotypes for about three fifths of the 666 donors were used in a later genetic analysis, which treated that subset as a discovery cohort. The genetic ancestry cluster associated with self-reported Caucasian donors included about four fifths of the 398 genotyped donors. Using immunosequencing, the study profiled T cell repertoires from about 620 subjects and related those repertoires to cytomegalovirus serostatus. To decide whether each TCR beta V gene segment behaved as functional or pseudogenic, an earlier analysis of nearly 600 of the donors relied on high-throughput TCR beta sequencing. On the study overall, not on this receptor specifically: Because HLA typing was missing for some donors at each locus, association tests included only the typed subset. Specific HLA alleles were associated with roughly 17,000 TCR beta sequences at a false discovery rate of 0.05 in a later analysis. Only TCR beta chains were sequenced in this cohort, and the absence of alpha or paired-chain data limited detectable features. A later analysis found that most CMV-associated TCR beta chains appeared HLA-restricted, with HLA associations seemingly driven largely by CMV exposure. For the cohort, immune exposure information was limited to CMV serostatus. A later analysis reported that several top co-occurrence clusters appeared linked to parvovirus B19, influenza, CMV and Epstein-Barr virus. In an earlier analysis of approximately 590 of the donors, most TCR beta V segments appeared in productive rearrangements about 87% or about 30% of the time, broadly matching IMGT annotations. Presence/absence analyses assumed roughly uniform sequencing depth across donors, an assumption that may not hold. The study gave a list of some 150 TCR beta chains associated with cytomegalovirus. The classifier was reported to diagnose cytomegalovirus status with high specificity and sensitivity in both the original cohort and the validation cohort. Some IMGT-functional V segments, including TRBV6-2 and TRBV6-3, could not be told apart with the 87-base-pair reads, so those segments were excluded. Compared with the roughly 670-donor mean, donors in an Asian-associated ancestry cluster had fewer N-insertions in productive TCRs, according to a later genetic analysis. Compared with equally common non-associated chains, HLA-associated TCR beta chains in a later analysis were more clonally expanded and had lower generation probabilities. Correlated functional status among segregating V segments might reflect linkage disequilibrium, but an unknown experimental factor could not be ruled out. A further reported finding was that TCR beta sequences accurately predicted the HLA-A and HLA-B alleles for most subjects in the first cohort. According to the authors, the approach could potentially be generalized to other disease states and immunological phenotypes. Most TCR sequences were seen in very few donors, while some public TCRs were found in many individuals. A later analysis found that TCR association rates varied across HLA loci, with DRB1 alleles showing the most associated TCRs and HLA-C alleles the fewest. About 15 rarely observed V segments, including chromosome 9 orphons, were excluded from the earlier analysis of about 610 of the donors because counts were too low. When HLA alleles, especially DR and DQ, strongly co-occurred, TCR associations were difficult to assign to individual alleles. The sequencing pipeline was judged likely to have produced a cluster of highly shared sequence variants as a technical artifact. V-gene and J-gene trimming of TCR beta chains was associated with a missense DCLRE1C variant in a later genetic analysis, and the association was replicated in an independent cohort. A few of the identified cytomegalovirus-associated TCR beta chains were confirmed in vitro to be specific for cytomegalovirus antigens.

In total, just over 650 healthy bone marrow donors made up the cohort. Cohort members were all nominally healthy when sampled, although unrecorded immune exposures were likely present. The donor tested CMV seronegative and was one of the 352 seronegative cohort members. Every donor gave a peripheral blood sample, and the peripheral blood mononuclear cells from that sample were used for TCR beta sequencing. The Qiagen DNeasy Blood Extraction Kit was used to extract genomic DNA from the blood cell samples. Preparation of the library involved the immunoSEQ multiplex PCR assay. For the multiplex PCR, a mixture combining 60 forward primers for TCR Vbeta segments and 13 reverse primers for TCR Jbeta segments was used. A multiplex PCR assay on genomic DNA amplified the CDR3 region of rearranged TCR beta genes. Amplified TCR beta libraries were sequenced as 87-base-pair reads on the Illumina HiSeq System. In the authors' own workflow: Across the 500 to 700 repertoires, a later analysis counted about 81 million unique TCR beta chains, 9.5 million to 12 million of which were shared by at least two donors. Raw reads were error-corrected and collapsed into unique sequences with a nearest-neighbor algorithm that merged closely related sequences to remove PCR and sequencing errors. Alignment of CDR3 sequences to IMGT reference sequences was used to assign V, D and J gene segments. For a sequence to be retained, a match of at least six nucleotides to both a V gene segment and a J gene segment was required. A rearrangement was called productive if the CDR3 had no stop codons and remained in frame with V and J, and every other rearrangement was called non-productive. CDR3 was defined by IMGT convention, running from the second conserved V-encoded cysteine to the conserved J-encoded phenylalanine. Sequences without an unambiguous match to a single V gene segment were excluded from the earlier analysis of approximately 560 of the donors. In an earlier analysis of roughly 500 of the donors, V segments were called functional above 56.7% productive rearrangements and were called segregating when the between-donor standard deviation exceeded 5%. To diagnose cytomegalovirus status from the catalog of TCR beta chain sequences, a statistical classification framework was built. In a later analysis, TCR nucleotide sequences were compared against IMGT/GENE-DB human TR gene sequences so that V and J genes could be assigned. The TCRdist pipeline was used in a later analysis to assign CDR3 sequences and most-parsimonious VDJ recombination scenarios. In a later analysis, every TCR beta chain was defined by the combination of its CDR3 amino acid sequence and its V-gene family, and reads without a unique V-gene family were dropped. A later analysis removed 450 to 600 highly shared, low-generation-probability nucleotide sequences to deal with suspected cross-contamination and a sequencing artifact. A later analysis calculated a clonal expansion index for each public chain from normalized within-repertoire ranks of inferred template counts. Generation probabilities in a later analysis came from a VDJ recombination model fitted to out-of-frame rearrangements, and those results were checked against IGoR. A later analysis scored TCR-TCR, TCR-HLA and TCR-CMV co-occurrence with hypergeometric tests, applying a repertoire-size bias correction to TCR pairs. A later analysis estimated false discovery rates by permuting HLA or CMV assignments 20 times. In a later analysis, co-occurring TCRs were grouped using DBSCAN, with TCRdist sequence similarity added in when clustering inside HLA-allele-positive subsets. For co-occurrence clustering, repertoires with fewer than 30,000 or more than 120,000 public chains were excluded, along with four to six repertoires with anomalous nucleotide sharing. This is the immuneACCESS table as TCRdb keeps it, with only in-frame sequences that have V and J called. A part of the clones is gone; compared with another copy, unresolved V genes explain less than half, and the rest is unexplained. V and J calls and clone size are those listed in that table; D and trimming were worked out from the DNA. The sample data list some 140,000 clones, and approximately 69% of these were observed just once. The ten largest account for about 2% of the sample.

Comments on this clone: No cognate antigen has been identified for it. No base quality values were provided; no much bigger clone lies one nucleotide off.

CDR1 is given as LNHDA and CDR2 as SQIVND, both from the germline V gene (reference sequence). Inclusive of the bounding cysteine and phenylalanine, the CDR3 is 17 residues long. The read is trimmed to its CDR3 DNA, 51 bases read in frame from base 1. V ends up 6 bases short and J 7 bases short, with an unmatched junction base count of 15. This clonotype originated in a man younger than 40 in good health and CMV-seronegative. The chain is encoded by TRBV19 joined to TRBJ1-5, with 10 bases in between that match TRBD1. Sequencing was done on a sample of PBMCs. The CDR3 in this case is CASRTGTGERVRQPQHF. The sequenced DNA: TGTGCCAGTAGAACCGGGACAGGGGAGAGGGTAAGGCAGCCCCAGCATTTT.